Following are 32 T cell receptor delta chains from one sample sequenced in a study of Vδ1+ human thymocytes. Findings and limits, study-wide: Highly polyclonal TRG and TRD repertoires with Gaussian CDR3 length distributions appeared in thymus.

The template was reverse-transcribed extracted RNA. Pooled V-gene forward primers with one constant-region reverse primer generated the CDR3 amplicons by multiplex PCR. TCRdb re-analyzed the multiplex PCR reads via CATT. The sample holds roughly 55,000 delta-chain clones, more than 15% seen once. For these TCRs, the target antigens are not known. Sample: Vdelta1+ gamma-delta thymocytes from the thymus. Regarding subset: FACS-sorted CD3+ TCRalphabeta- TCRVdelta1+ TCRVdelta2- thymocytes. The source of these receptors is a boy under two years old who had congenital heart surgery.

J is TRDJ1 and V is TRDV1; TRDD3 is a possible D gene (5 bases). This CDR3 is 13 amino acids long. Trimming cost V 4 bases and J 5 bases, with 11 bases left between them. Germline V gene sequence: CDR1 TSWWSYY, CDR2 QGS. The CDR3 bases are TGTGCTCTTGGGGCCCCCGGGGGTGATAAACTCATCTTT. Residues: CALGAPGGDKLIF.

This rearrangement joins TRDV1 to TRDJ1; TRDD3 aligns across 11 bases. CDR1 and CDR2 from the germline V gene are TSWWSYY and QGS. V trimming: 2 bases; J trimming: 0 bases; junction bases outside the gene matches: 14. CDR3 size: 20 residues. The CDR3 reads CALGEVPWGIRSNYTDKLIF. CDR3 in DNA: TGTGCTCTTGGGGAAGTTCCTTGGGGGATACGAAGCAATTACACCGATAAACTCATCTTT.

The chain combines TRDV1 with TRDJ1; the D gene is possibly TRDD3 (5 bases). Germline CDR1 is TSWWSYY and CDR2 is QGS. The CDR3 loop spans 15 amino acids. Trimming left V 0 bases short and J 8 bases short, with 16 bases between. DNA of the CDR3: TGTGCTCTTGGGGAACTACGGGATGGGTGTGGAAAACTCATCTTT. Protein: CALGELRDGCGKLIF.

This clone was seen more than once but under ten times. With a much larger clone just one base away, this may be a read error. V is TRDV2 and J is TRDJ1; TRDD3 matches at 11 bases. This CDR3 has 17 amino acids. The germline V gene has CDR1 GEAIGNYY and CDR2 EKD. CDR3 protein: CACDTPGPWGIRMKLTF. The CDR3 nucleotides read TGTGCCTGTGACACCCCCGGACCGTGGGGGATACGAATGAAACTCACCTTT.

The chain is built from TRDV1 and TRDJ1, with 7 bases fitting TRDD3. This CDR3 has 18 amino acids. The V gene end was trimmed by 3 bases and the J gene end by 1 base; junction bases not matched to a gene: 14. CDR1 and CDR2 (germline): TSWWSYY, QGS. The CDR3 coding sequence is TGTGCTCTTGGGGACTCGCTAGGAGGGGGGGATCGCACCGATAAACTCATCTTT. Encoded protein: CALGDSLGGGDRTDKLIF.

The chain is built from TRDV1 and TRDJ1, with 13 bases that match TRDD3. The CDR3 covers 20 residues. Trimming cost V 3 bases and J 3 bases; bases outside gene matches: 16. Germline V lookup: CDR1 TSWWSYY, CDR2 QGS. The CDR3 reads CALGDILQGYWGIRSDKLIF. Written as DNA, the CDR3 is TGTGCTCTTGGGGACATATTACAGGGCTACTGGGGGATACGATCCGATAAACTCATCTTT.

The genes are TRDV1 and TRDJ1; 11 bases align to TRDD3. Germline CDR1 reads TSWWSYY; CDR2 reads QGS. The V and J ends lost 1 base and 1 base, in that order; junction bases with no gene match: 17. The CDR3 runs 21 residues. Here the CDR3 reads CALGERPGGNWGIGTTDKLIF. DNA for the CDR3: TGTGCTCTTGGGGAACGGCCCGGAGGTAACTGGGGGATAGGAACCACCGATAAACTCATCTTT.

This clone occurred a few times. Germline and junction disagree at one end, which may indicate a read error. The chain employs TRDV1 and TRDJ1; 9 nucleotides line up with TRDD3. The V gene's germline CDR1 is TSWWSYY and CDR2 QGS. The CDR3 is 19 residues long. The DNA for the CDR3 is TGTGCTCTTGGGGAACGTTTACCTACGGGGATACGTACCACCGATAAACCCATCTTT. Translated: CALGERLPTGIRTTDKPIF.

This rearrangement joins TRDV1 to TRDJ1; tentatively, D is TRDD2 (6 bases). V lost 4 bases, J lost 0 bases, and 21 bases lay in between. CDR1 and CDR2 from the germline V gene are TSWWSYY and QGS. The CDR3 contains 18 residues. CDR3 amino acids: CALGARPTGGVYTDKLIF. Written as DNA, the CDR3 is TGTGCTCTTGGGGCGCGTCCTACCGGTGGGGTATACACCGATAAACTCATCTTT.

The sample holds a few counts of this clone. The rearrangement uses TRDV1 and TRDJ1; 11 bases map to TRDD3. V lost 5 bases and J lost 2; bases outside the gene matches: 19. Germline V gives CDR1 TSWWSYY, CDR2 QGS. CDR3 size: 20 residues. The CDR3 protein is CALGPQSGIGGYAGTDKLIF. The CDR3 bases are TGTGCTCTTGGGCCACAGAGCGGGATTGGGGGATACGCCGGGACCGATAAACTCATCTTT.

This clone was found a few times. This chain links TRDV1 with TRDJ1, with no clear D. CDR3 size: 18 residues. From germline, CDR1 is TSWWSYY and CDR2 QGS. The V gene lost 4 bases and the J gene lost 0 bases, with 21 bases spanning the gap. The CDR3 sequence is CALGASWVTTLYTDKLIF. CDR3 nucleotide sequence: TGTGCTCTTGGGGCCTCTTGGGTGACTACTCTGTACACCGATAAACTCATCTTT.

This clone has a handful of counts. J is TRDJ1 and V is TRDV1; 10 bases align to TRDD3. Germline assignment: CDR1 TSWWSYY and CDR2 QGS. Trimming removed 5 bases from V and 5 bases from J; junction bases left unmatched: 8. CDR3 length equals 15 residues. DNA for the CDR3: TGTGCTCTTGGGAGGGAGATACTGGGGGATGATAAACTCATCTTT. Its translation: CALGREILGDDKLIF.

The rearrangement joins TRDV1 to TRDJ1, with a tentative D call TRDD2 (9 bases). The V gene's germline CDR1 is TSWWSYY and CDR2 QGS. V was cut by 4 bases and J by 8 bases, with 26 bases left in between. The CDR3 covers 17 residues. CDR3 sequence: CALGGLLPTSWGTKLIF. CDR3 nucleotide sequence: TGTGCTCTTGGGGGCCTCCTTCCTACCTCCTGGGGGACCAAACTCATCTTT.

The V call is TRDV1, the J call TRDJ1, with 11 bases lining up with TRDD3. V shed 4 bases, J shed 0 bases, and the junction held 16 bases outside the gene matches. The CDR3 loop spans 20 amino acids. Germline values: CDR1 TSWWSYY, CDR2 QGS. The CDR3 region has the DNA TGTGCTCTTGGGGCCCTTGACTGGGGGATAGGGAGCGAGTACACCGATAAACTCATCTTT. Its protein is CALGALDWGIGSEYTDKLIF.

The genes are TRDV1 and TRDJ1; 11 bases line up with TRDD3. Germline V gives CDR1 TSWWSYY, CDR2 QGS. The length of the CDR3 is 18 residues. V gave up 5 bases and J gave up 2 bases; unmatched junction bases: 13. The CDR3 here is CALGSTLGDSSGTDKLIF. The CDR3 DNA sequence: TGTGCTCTTGGGTCTACACTGGGGGATAGTTCTGGGACCGATAAACTCATCTTT.

This clone occurred a few times. V usage is TRDV1 and J usage is TRDJ1, with TRDD3 matching 13 bases. This CDR3 has 25 residues. CDR1 and CDR2 (germline): TSWWSYY, QGS. With V trimmed by 1 base and J by 1 base, 27 bases remained unmatched. The DNA for the CDR3 is TGTGCTCTTGGGGAACCTACTCGGCCTTCCTACTTTATACTGGGGGATACGGAGGGCACCGATAAACTCATCTTT. Protein sequence: CALGEPTRPSYFILGDTEGTDKLIF.

This clone was found a few times. The chain couples TRDV3 to TRDJ1; 11 nucleotides line up with TRDD3. The CDR3 is made up of 20 amino acids. Trimming cost V 1 base and J 4 bases; bases outside gene matches: 23. Germline V gene sequence: CDR1 TVYSNPD, CDR2 GDNSRS (reference sequence). CDR3 sequence: CAFMKSLSPGGGYGNDKLIF. CDR3 DNA sequence: TGTGCCTTTATGAAGTCCCTTTCTCCTGGTGGGGGATACGGAAACGATAAACTCATCTTT.

V and J are TRDV1 and TRDJ1; 12 nucleotides agree with TRDD3. This CDR3 contains 22 residues. The germline gives CDR1 TSWWSYY, CDR2 QGS. V was pared by 4 bases and J by 1 base, with 22 bases of the junction left unmatched. The CDR3 sequence is CALGVAAFKLGDTRIGTDKLIF. For the CDR3, the DNA is TGTGCTCTTGGGGTAGCTGCCTTCAAACTGGGGGATACTCGGATTGGCACCGATAAACTCATCTTT.

This clone was counted between two and nine times. The chain couples TRDV1 to TRDJ1; no firm D call. The CDR3 spans 19 residues. Germline CDR1 reads TSWWSYY; CDR2 reads QGS. V shed 2 bases and J shed 0 bases, with 22 bases lying between them. As DNA, the CDR3 is TGTGCTCTTGGGGAAACCCCTGGTGGAATGGATCCGCACACCGATAAACTCATCTTT. Amino acids: CALGETPGGMDPHTDKLIF.

This clone was recorded a few times. V gene TRDV1 combines with J gene TRDJ1; D is unresolved. This CDR3 comprises 9 residues. Trimming took off 9 bases at V and 4 bases at J, with 3 bases between the two ends. CDR1 TSWWSYY and CDR2 QGS come from the germline V gene. The CDR3 sequence is CALSDKLIF. CDR3 nucleotide sequence: TGTGCTCTGAGCGATAAACTCATCTTT.

This clone qualifies as medium-sized. The chain employs TRDV2 and TRDJ1, with D tentatively TRDD3 (5 bases). Germline CDR1 GEAIGNYY, CDR2 EKD. The CDR3 is made up of 16 amino acids. V lost 3 bases and J 0 bases, leaving 16 bases between the germline ends. Here the CDR3 DNA reads TGTGCCTGTGACTCCCGTACTGGAGCTAACACCGATAAACTCATCTTT. Translation: CACDSRTGANTDKLIF.

This clone has just a few counts. The genes are TRDV1 and TRDJ1; 9 nucleotides line up with TRDD3. The CDR3 consists of 20 residues. With V trimmed by 3 bases and J by 0 bases, 17 bases remained unmatched. Germline V gene lookup returns CDR1 TSWWSYY and CDR2 QGS. The CDR3, as DNA: TGTGCTCTTGGGGATGCTGTCCCGCCCGTACTGGGGGACTACACCGATAAACTCATCTTT. Translated: CALGDAVPPVLGDYTDKLIF.

Only a few counts were recorded for this clone. V and J are TRDV1 and TRDJ1; TRDD3 is a possible D gene (6 bases). V shed 2 bases and J shed 2 bases, with 18 bases lying between them. Germline V lookup: CDR1 TSWWSYY, CDR2 QGS. This CDR3 spans 17 amino acids. CDR3 region: CALGESSTLDTTDKLIF. The CDR3 nucleotides are TGTGCTCTTGGGGAAAGCTCGACGTTAGATACGACCGATAAACTCATCTTT.

This clone was observed a few times. The chain links TRDV1 to TRDJ1, with D perhaps TRDD3 (6 bases). The V end was cut by 8 bases, the J end by 0 bases, with 28 bases between. Germline V gene sequence: CDR1 TSWWSYY, CDR2 QGS. This CDR3 has 19 residues. This chain's CDR3 is CALRLRERWGPPYTDKLIF. The CDR3 nucleotides are TGTGCTCTTAGGCTCCGGGAACGGTGGGGGCCACCGTACACCGATAAACTCATCTTT.

The chain carries TRDV1 and TRDJ1, with 10 bases matching TRDD3. V shed 0 bases, J shed 5 bases, and the junction held 12 bases outside the gene matches. Germline CDR1 reads TSWWSYY; CDR2 reads QGS. CDR3 length: 18 residues. The DNA of the CDR3 is TGTGCTCTTGGGGAACTTCCCGGGTACTGGGGGATGGGTGATAAACTCATCTTT. The encoded protein is CALGELPGYWGMGDKLIF.

J is TRDJ1 and V is TRDV1, with TRDD3 identical over 9 bases. V was pared by 1 base and J by 3 bases, with 21 bases of the junction left unmatched. The CDR3 is made up of 21 amino acids. CDR1 TSWWSYY and CDR2 QGS come from the germline V gene. Here the CDR3 DNA reads TGTGCTCTTGGGGAACGTCCCAGATACCTAGGGGGATACAGTGTTGCCGATAAACTCATCTTT. It yields the protein CALGERPRYLGGYSVADKLIF.

This clone was counted a few times. V gene TRDV1 combines with J gene TRDJ1; 12 positions match TRDD3. CDR3 length: 23 residues. V was pared by 0 bases and J by 4 bases, with 24 bases of the junction left unmatched. Looked up from germline, CDR1 is TSWWSYY and CDR2 is QGS. The CDR3 region has the DNA TGTGCTCTTGGGGAACTGAGGCCCTACTGTAGTACTGGGGGATACATAGAAGGCGATAAACTCATCTTT. This encodes CALGELRPYCSTGGYIEGDKLIF.

This clone was observed a few times. The chain links TRDV1 to TRDJ1, with 11 bases fitting TRDD3. The CDR3 contains 21 residues. The germline gives CDR1 TSWWSYY, CDR2 QGS. V gave up 0 bases and J gave up 2 bases; unmatched junction bases: 17. This CDR3 reads CALGELARTGGYSEYTDKLIF. CDR3 DNA: TGTGCTCTTGGGGAACTGGCCCGTACTGGGGGATATTCAGAATATACCGATAAACTCATCTTT.

V is TRDV1 and J is TRDJ1, with TRDD3 matching over 11 bases. V lost 0 bases and J lost 0; bases outside the gene matches: 9. From germline, CDR1 is TSWWSYY and CDR2 QGS. CDR3 length: 19 amino acids. CDR3 sequence reads: CALGELVWGILTYTDKLIF. The CDR3 DNA follows: TGTGCTCTTGGGGAACTGGTCTGGGGGATACTAACATACACCGATAAACTCATCTTT.

This clone was seen at least ten times. V usage is TRDV2 and J usage is TRDJ1, with D perhaps TRDD2 (5 bases). CDR3 length equals 15 residues. Germline-derived CDR1 and CDR2 are GEAIGNYY and EKD. Trimming removed 3 bases at V and 2 bases at J, with 15 bases between. CDR3 DNA sequence: TGTGCCTGTGACCGCCTACCAATCAGGACCGATAAACTCATCTTT. As protein: CACDRLPIRTDKLIF.

This clone appeared a single time. The rearrangement uses TRDV1 and TRDJ1; TRDD3 aligns across 7 bases. The CDR3 sequence is 22 residues long. V lost 3 bases to trimming and J lost 5 bases; unmatched junction nucleotides: 30. The germline V gene encodes CDR1 TSWWSYY and CDR2 QGS. This CDR3 is CALGDGRFPLLAYWGNEDKLIF. CDR3 bases: TGTGCTCTTGGGGACGGCAGATTCCCCCTCCTTGCCTACTGGGGAAACGAGGATAAACTCATCTTT.

V gene TRDV1 combines with J gene TRDJ1; TRDD3 matches at 9 bases. The V and J ends lost 5 bases and 0 bases, in that order; junction bases with no gene match: 13. This CDR3 is built from 18 residues. Germline V gene lookup returns CDR1 TSWWSYY and CDR2 QGS. The CDR3 DNA reads TGTGCTCTTGGGTCCCCTCGACTGGGGGAGCTTTACACCGATAAACTCATCTTT. Translation gives CALGSPRLGELYTDKLIF.